This is a list of T cell receptor beta chains from one sample in a study of T cell repertoires in aging, cancer and after chemotherapy. In TCRdb, the multiplex PCR reads were re-called with MiXCR into one record per CDR3 protein. In the table there are about 8,400 distinct CDR3 sequences, more than 25% of which are singletons. The sequenced sample consisted of blood. These receptor sequences come from a human donor in good health. Both conserved end residues are part of each CDR3. Each record gives: V gene, clone size, D gene, J gene, CDR3 DNA, CDR3 protein. A D gene is named only where the DNA matches it firmly. Part of the rows lack a size; the others show once, few, many or a class for expanded clones.

>TRBV6-2/TRBV6-3|.|TRBD1|TRBJ1-5
TGTGCCAGCAGCCCCGGACAGGGGAATCAGCCCCAGCATTTT
CASSPGQGNQPQHF
>TRBV6-9|.|TRBD1|TRBJ1-1
TGTGCCAGCAGGCCTACAGGGGGACGGGCTTTCTTT
CASRPTGGRAFF
>TRBV7-2|few|.|TRBJ2-6
TGTGCCAGCAGCTTAGGGTCTTACTCTGGGGCCAACGTCCTGACTTTC
CASSLGSYSGANVLTF
>TRBV11-1|medium-sized|TRBD2|TRBJ2-3
TGTGCCAGCAGCCTTCGCGGGGGGCAGTATTTT
CASSLRGGQYF
>TRBV10-3|.|.|TRBJ2-5
TGTGCCATCGAAGCAGCCGCGGGGGAGACCCAGTACTTC
CAIEAAAGETQYF
>TRBV5-6|.|TRBD2|TRBJ2-3
TGTGCCAGCAGCCCCCGGGCGGGGGGCCGTACCGGAGATACGCAGTATTTT
CASSPRAGGRTGDTQYF
>TRBV6-2/TRBV6-3|few|.|TRBJ2-7
TGTGCCAGCAGTTACCTGGAAGGGACATCCTCCTACGAGCAGTACTTC
CASSYLEGTSSYEQYF
>TRBV12-3/TRBV12-4|few|TRBD2|TRBJ2-1
TGTGCCAGCAGTTTCTCCCCGAACGCGGGGGGGATCTTTTACAATGAGCAGTTCTTC
CASSFSPNAGGIFYNEQFF
>TRBV30|.|.|TRBJ1-2
TGTGCCAGTAGTATAGTCACGGATCGAAACTATGGCTACACCTTC
CASSIVTDRNYGYTF
>TRBV6-1|.|TRBD1|TRBJ1-5
TGTGCCAGCAGTGTCTGGGACAGGGGGCGCGATCAGCCCCAGCATTTT
CASSVWDRGRDQPQHF
>TRBV7-9|once|TRBD1|TRBJ1-2
TGTGCCAGCAGCGCCCGGGACAGGGGGACTGTGGGCTACACCTTC
CASSARDRGTVGYTF
>TRBV6-5|.|TRBD1|TRBJ2-3
TGTGCCAGCAGCTCAACGGACAGGACAGATACGCAGTATTTT
CASSSTDRTDTQYF
>TRBV27|.|.|TRBJ2-1
TGTGCCAGCAGCTCCACTAGCGTGGGGGCCATAAATGAGCAGTTCTTC
CASSSTSVGAINEQFF
>TRBV12-3/TRBV12-4|.|.|TRBJ1-5
TGTGCCAGCATGGTCTGGGGATCTTCTAGCAATCAGACCCAGCATTTT
CASMVWGSSSNQTQHF
>TRBV5-6|few|TRBD1|TRBJ1-4
TGTGCCAGCAGCTTAAGCGACAGGGTGATTGAAAAACTGTTTTTT
CASSLSDRVIEKLFF
>TRBV12-3/TRBV12-4|medium-sized|.|TRBJ2-1
TGTGCCAGCACTCGCACCAACAATGAGCAGTTCTTC
CASTRTNNEQFF
>TRBV6-1|.|.|TRBJ1-5
TGTGCCAGCAGTGAGTATGGAGGCGGCAATCAGCCCCAGCATTTT
CASSEYGGGNQPQHF
>TRBV27|.|.|TRBJ1-5
TGTGCCAGCAGTTTCCACAGCAATCAGCCCCAGCATTTT
CASSFHSNQPQHF
>TRBV6-6|.|.|TRBJ1-4
TGTGCCAGCAGTGACAGATCTAATGAAAAACTGTTTTTT
CASSDRSNEKLFF
>TRBV11-1|medium-sized|TRBD1|TRBJ1-4
TGTGCCAGCTCGACAGGGGTAAATGAAAAACTGTTTTTT
CASSTGVNEKLFF
>TRBV27|few|.|TRBJ1-1
TGTGCCAGCAGTTCTTCACTCCGGGGGGAAGCTTTCTTT
CASSSSLRGEAFF
>TRBV7-9|.|.|TRBJ2-2
TGTGCCAGCAGCTTGCCGAGGGGGAGTTTGACCGGGGAGCTGTTTTTT
CASSLPRGSLTGELFF
>TRBV7-6|once|.|TRBJ2-4
TGTGCCAGCAGCCCCCTCCCCCCACTAGGGAGCATTCAGTACTTC
CASSPLPPLGSIQYF
>TRBV27|medium-sized|.|TRBJ2-7
TGTGCCAGCAGGGGAGGGGGACCGTACGAGCAGTACTTC
CASRGGGPYEQYF
>TRBV19|.|TRBD1|TRBJ2-5
TGTGCCAGTAGTCCGGGGACAGGGGTCAACCAAGAGACCCAGTACTTC
CASSPGTGVNQETQYF
>TRBV10-3|.|TRBD2|TRBJ2-3
TGTGCCATCAGTGCCTCACCTACCGGGACTACAACAGATACGCAGTATTTT
CAISASPTGTTTDTQYF
>TRBV18|.|TRBD1|TRBJ2-7
TGTGCCAGCTCATTCGGGGATACTCGACAGGGGTTCTACGAGCAGTACTTC
CASSFGDTRQGFYEQYF
>TRBV29-1|medium-sized|.|TRBJ2-7
TGCAGCGCCGCCGACAGGTTCCTCTCCTACGAGCAGTACTTC
CSAADRFLSYEQYF
>TRBV20-1|.|.|TRBJ2-2
TGCAGTGCTAGTCTAGCCGCCACCGGGGAGCTGTTTTTT
CSASLAATGELFF
>TRBV6-2/TRBV6-3|few|.|TRBJ2-3
TGTGCCAGCAGTTACCGACCAGATACGCAGTATTTT
CASSYRPDTQYF